These 23 T cell receptor beta chains came from one sample sequenced in a study of OX40 agonist ivuxolimab in advanced cancers. Here immunoSEQ multiplex PCR was the method, and the copy in TCRdb shows in-frame clones only, minus some. The sample carries around 81,000 clones, 84% recorded once. The sample was CD4+ or CD8+ T cells sorted from blood, taken in a trial of the OX40 agonist ivuxolimab. These receptors were collected from an adult with an advanced solid tumor such as melanoma, head and neck, liver or kidney cancer.

J is TRBJ1-1 and V is TRBV18; D not certain. Looked up from germline, CDR1 is KGHSH and CDR2 is LQKENI. The CDR3 totals 14 residues. The germline V and J ends were trimmed by 2 bases and 0 bases, with 7 bases remaining between them. In nucleotides, the CDR3 is TGTGCCAGCTCACCAGAGACTCTGAACACTGAAGCTTTCTTT. Translating it yields CASSPETLNTEAFF.

This chain connects TRBV7-8 to TRBJ2-1, with TRBD2 identical over 9 bases. CDR3 length equals 15 residues. Trimming removed 6 bases from V and 7 bases from J; junction bases left unmatched: 10. Germline-derived CDR1 and CDR2 are SGHVS and FQNEAQ. DNA for the CDR3: TGTGCCAGCAGTCCCAGGACTAGCGAGAAGAATGAGCAGTTCTTC. Its translation: CASSPRTSEKNEQFF.

On this clone: Just one base apart from a much larger clone, this may be a read error. Other DNA sequences in the sample encode the same CDR3. The J gene is TRBJ1-5, the V gene TRBV19, with 8 positions matching TRBD1. CDR1 LNHDA and CDR2 SQIVND come from the germline V gene (reference sequence). This CDR3 contains 18 residues. The CDR3 protein is CASSIVLLTGVQHQPQHF. CDR3 nucleotide sequence: TGTGCCAGTAGTATAGTCCTCCTGACAGGGGTGCAGCATCAGCCCCAACATTTT.

This sequence joins TRBV7-9 and TRBJ1-4; tentative D call: TRBD1 (5 bases). The CDR3 spans 14 residues. Germline V CDR1 and CDR2: SEHNR, FQNEAQ (reference sequence). V was cut by 6 bases and J by 14 bases, with 22 bases left in between. CDR3 coding DNA: TGTGCCAGCAGTACTCAAGGAACAGGTTGGCGGCTGTTTTTT. Its protein is CASSTQGTGWRLFF.

This chain links TRBV25-1 with TRBJ2-1; TRBD2 matches at 8 bases. From germline, CDR1 is MGHDK and CDR2 SYGVNS. V was pared by 2 bases and J by 15 bases, with 3 bases of the junction left unmatched. This CDR3 has 11 amino acids. Here the CDR3 DNA reads TGTGCCAGCAGTGAAGAGCGGGAGACGTTCTTC. It yields the protein CASSEERETFF.

The chain has TRBV11-3 and TRBJ2-7; the match to TRBD2 covers 11 bases. V dropped 3 bases and J dropped 6; count of bases not matched to a gene: 1. The germline CDR1 and CDR2 sequences are SGHNT and YENEEA. CDR3 size: 13 residues. Written as DNA, the CDR3 is TGTGCCAGCAGCTTGACTAGCGGGACCGAGCAGTACTTC. This codes for CASSLTSGTEQYF.

V gene TRBV14 combines with J gene TRBJ2-1; D may be TRBD1 or TRBD2 (5 bases each). V was cut by 0 bases and J by 5 bases, with 14 bases left in between. The CDR3 is made up of 16 amino acids. Germline CDR1 and CDR2: SGHDN and FVKESK. The CDR3, as DNA: TGTGCCAGCAGCCAAGACCGGACCGTGGGGGACAATGAGCAGTTCTTC. Translation gives CASSQDRTVGDNEQFF.

V and J are TRBV11-2 and TRBJ2-1, with D unresolved. V was clipped by 4 bases and J by 7 bases, with 17 bases between them. The germline V gene encodes CDR1 SGHAT and CDR2 FQNNGV. This CDR3 is 15 amino acids long. In DNA, the CDR3 is TGTGCCAGCAGCTCTAACTACAACGCGCCTAATGAGCAGTTCTTC. Encoded protein: CASSSNYNAPNEQFF.

This clone appeared a single time. This sequence joins TRBV14 and TRBJ2-6, with D perhaps being TRBD1 or TRBD2 (5 bases each). Germline V CDR1 and CDR2: SGHDN, FVKESK. The CDR3 is 18 amino acids. Trimming took off 2 bases at V and 0 bases at J, with 14 bases between the two ends. The DNA of the CDR3 is TGTGCCAGCAGCCAAACCGGACACGGACTCTCTGGGGCCAACGTCCTGACTTTC. Its translation: CASSQTGHGLSGANVLTF.

The chain employs TRBV10-3 and TRBJ1-2; no definite D call. The CDR3 covers 16 residues. CDR1 and CDR2 from the germline V gene are ENHRY and SYGVKD. Trimming stripped 4 bases from V and 5 bases from J, with 20 bases between. DNA for the CDR3: TGTGCCATCAGTGTATCGGCTACGTCTGTCCCGTATGGCTACACCTTC. Amino acids: CAISVSATSVPYGYTF.

The chain employs TRBV2 and TRBJ2-1; TRBD1 matches at 8 bases. The CDR3 runs 15 residues. V lost 0 bases and J lost 6; bases outside the gene matches: 4. Germline V CDR1 and CDR2: SNHLY, FYNNEI. The chain's CDR3 is CASSEATQGANEQFF. Written as DNA, the CDR3 is TGTGCCAGCAGTGAAGCGACTCAGGGGGCCAATGAGCAGTTCTTC.

This clone was counted only a few times. This chain links TRBV7-8 with TRBJ2-1; no firm D call. The CDR3 runs to 16 residues. V was clipped by 3 bases and J by 5 bases, with 17 bases between them. The germline V gene encodes CDR1 SGHVS and CDR2 FQNEAQ. The CDR3 sequence is CASSFSRLLKDNEQFF. CDR3 nucleotides: TGTGCCAGCAGCTTTTCCAGGCTCCTCAAGGACAATGAGCAGTTCTTC.

This CDR3 is CASAGNRQYF. In DNA form, the CDR3 reads TGTGCCAGCGCGGGGAATAGGCAGTATTTT. V usage is TRBV28 and J usage is TRBJ2-3; D is perhaps TRBD2 (6 bases). This CDR3 is 10 amino acids long. The germline V gene has CDR1 MDHEN and CDR2 SYDVKM. Deletions cut 8 bases from V and 11 bases from J, with 11 bases between.

V gene TRBV15 combines with J gene TRBJ2-5, with D possibly being TRBD1 or TRBD2 (5 bases each). The CDR3 consists of 15 residues. The germline gives CDR1 LNHNV, CDR2 YYDKDF (reference sequence). The V and J ends lost 1 base and 1 base respectively, with 10 bases between them. CDR3: CATSRVRGSQETQYF. The CDR3 DNA is TGTGCCACCAGCAGAGTGAGGGGAAGCCAAGAGACCCAGTACTTC.

V and J are TRBV21-1 and TRBJ1-6. TRBV21-1 is classified as a pseudogene. The CDR3 totals 16 residues. DNA for the CDR3: TGTGCCAGCAGCAAAGGGCTCGGGTCCGATAATTCACCCCTCCACTTT. As protein: CASSKGLGSDNSPLHF.

A few counts support this clone. This chain links TRBV4-2 with TRBJ1-2; D is undetermined. CDR1 LGHNA and CDR2 YNFKEQ come from the germline V gene. The CDR3 spans 13 residues. V was pared by 0 bases and J by 4 bases, with 6 bases between. CDR3 protein: CASSQESSYGYTF. In DNA form, the CDR3 reads TGTGCCAGCAGCCAAGAAAGCAGCTATGGCTACACCTTC.

This clone was seen more than once but under ten times. The J gene is TRBJ2-7, the V gene TRBV6-5; 7 bases fit TRBD2. Per germline, CDR1 MNHEY and CDR2 SVGAGI. The length of the CDR3 is 15 residues. The ends lost 6 bases at V and 0 bases at J; junction bases unmatched: 8. CDR3 sequence (DNA): TGTGCCAGCAGCCCACTAGCGCAAAGCTCCTACGAGCAGTACTTC. Translation: CASSPLAQSSYEQYF.

The rearrangement joins TRBV13 to TRBJ1-2, with 9 bases lining up with TRBD1. Germline CDR1 reads PRHDT; CDR2 reads FYEKMQ (reference sequence). With 5 bases clipped from V and 7 bases from J, the junction kept 5 bases outside the gene matches. There are 13 residues in the CDR3. Here the CDR3 reads CASSVGQGSGYTF. DNA for the CDR3: TGTGCCAGCAGCGTCGGACAGGGGAGTGGCTACACCTTC.

The gene calls are TRBV10-3 and TRBJ2-3; D tentatively fits TRBD1 or TRBD2 (5 bases each). CDR1 and CDR2 (germline): ENHRY, SYGVKD. V lost 9 bases and J 2 bases, leaving 15 bases between the germline ends. The CDR3 consists of 14 residues. The CDR3: CAIWTGLATDTQYF. In nucleotides, the CDR3 is TGTGCCATTTGGACGGGGCTGGCCACAGATACGCAGTATTTT.

The chain carries TRBV28 and TRBJ1-4, with D possibly being TRBD1 (5 bases). The CDR3 runs 15 residues. The V end was cut by 9 bases, the J end by 3 bases, with 17 bases between. CDR1 MDHEN and CDR2 SYDVKM come from the germline V gene. CDR3 sequence: CASRGWGESNEKLFF. The CDR3 DNA reads TGTGCCAGTCGAGGATGGGGGGAGTCTAATGAAAAACTGTTTTTT.

V is TRBV4-3 and J is TRBJ2-3; 7 nucleotides agree with TRBD2. The CDR3 is 16 amino acids. V was pared by 0 bases and J by 2 bases, with 5 bases of the junction left unmatched. The germline CDR1 and CDR2 sequences are LGHNA and YSLEER. For the CDR3, the DNA is TGCGCCAGCAGCCAAGATAACGGGAGGCCCACAGATACGCAGTATTTT. Residues: CASSQDNGRPTDTQYF.

This clone was counted between two and nine times. V is TRBV5-1 and J is TRBJ2-1, with D hard to call. There are 14 residues in the CDR3. The germline V gene encodes CDR1 SGHRS and CDR2 YFSETQ. Between the trimmed V and J ends, which lost 0 bases and 6 bases, there was a span of 10 bases. CDR3 sequence reads: CASSLGVDLNEQFF. The CDR3 DNA is TGCGCCAGCAGCTTGGGGGTAGACCTCAATGAGCAGTTCTTC. Full variable domain (remainder filled in from reference TRBV5-1 and TRBJ2-1): KAGVTQTPRYLIKTRGQQVTLSCSPISGHRSVSWYQQTPGQGLQFLFEYFSETQRNKGNFPGRFSGRQFSNSRSEMNVSTLELGDSALYLCASSLGVDLNEQFFGPGTRLTVL.

This clone was detected only a few times. The chain is built from TRBV5-4 and TRBJ1-4; TRBD1 agrees at 7 bases. The CDR3 is 15 amino acids. With V trimmed by 4 bases and J by 5 bases, 8 bases remained unmatched. Germline assignment: CDR1 SGHNT and CDR2 YYREEE (reference sequence). Here the CDR3 reads CASSPEQGPNEKLFF. CDR3 coding DNA: TGTGCCAGCAGCCCCGAACAGGGGCCAAATGAAAAACTGTTTTTT. Filled out from reference TRBV5-4 and TRBJ1-4, the complete variable domain reads ETGVTQSPTHLIKTRGQQVTLRCSSQSGHNTVSWYQQALGQGPQFIFQYYREEENGRGNFPPRFSGLQFPNYSSELNVNALELDDSALYLCASSPEQGPNEKLFFGSGTQLSVL.